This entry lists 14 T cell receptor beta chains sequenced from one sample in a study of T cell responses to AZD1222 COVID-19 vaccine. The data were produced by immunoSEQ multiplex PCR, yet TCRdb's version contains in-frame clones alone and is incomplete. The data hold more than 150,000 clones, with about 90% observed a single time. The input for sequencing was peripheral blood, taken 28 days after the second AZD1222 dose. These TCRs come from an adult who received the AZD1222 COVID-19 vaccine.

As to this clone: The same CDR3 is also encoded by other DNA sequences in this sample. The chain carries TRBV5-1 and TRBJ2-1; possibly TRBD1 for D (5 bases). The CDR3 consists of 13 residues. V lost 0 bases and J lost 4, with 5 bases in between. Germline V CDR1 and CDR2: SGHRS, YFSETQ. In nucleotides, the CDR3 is TGCGCCAGCAGCTTGGGACAGTACAATGAGCAGTTCTTC. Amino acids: CASSLGQYNEQFF.

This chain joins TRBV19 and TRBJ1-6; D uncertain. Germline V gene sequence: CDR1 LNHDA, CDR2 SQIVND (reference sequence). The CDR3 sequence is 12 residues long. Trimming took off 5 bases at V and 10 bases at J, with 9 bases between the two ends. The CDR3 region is CASSGERSPLHF. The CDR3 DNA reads TGTGCCAGTAGTGGGGAGCGATCACCCCTCCACTTT.

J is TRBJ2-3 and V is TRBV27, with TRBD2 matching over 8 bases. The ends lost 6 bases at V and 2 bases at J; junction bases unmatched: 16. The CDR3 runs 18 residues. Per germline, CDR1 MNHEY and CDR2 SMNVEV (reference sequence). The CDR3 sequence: CASSHRLKRGGLTDTQYF. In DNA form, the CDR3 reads TGTGCCAGCAGCCACCGACTCAAACGCGGGGGGCTCACAGATACGCAGTATTTT.

Here the CDR3 DNA reads TGTGCCAGCAGCCAAGATACAGAGGATGAGCAGTTCTTC. Its translation is CASSQDTEDEQFF. The V call is TRBV4-2, the J call TRBJ2-1; no clear D. The length of the CDR3 is 13 residues. Per germline, CDR1 LGHNA and CDR2 YNFKEQ. Trimming removed 0 bases at V and 8 bases at J, with 8 bases between.

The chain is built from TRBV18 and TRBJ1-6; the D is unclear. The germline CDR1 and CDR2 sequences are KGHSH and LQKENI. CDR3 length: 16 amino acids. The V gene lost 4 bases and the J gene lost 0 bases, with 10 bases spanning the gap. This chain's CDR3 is CASSRQVSSYNSPLHF. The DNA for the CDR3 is TGTGCCAGCTCACGCCAGGTGAGCTCCTATAATTCACCCCTCCACTTT.

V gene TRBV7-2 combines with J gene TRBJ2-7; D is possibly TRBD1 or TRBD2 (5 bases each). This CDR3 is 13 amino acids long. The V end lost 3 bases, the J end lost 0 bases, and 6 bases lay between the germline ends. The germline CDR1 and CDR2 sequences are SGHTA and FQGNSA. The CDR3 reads CASSLGVSYEQYF. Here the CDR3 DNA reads TGTGCCAGCAGCTTGGGGGTCTCCTACGAGCAGTACTTC. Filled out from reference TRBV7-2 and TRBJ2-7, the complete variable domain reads GAGVSQSPSNKVTEKGKDVELRCDPISGHTALYWYRQSLGQGLEFLIYFQGNSAPDKSGLPSDRFSAERTGGSVSTLTIQRTQQEDSAVYLCASSLGVSYEQYFGPGTRLTVT.

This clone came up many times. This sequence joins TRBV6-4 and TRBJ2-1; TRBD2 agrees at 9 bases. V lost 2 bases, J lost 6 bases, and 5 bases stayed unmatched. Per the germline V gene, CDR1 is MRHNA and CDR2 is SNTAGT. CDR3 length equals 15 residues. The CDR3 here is CASSDASGAVNEQFF. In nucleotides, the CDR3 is TGTGCCAGCAGTGACGCTAGCGGGGCCGTCAATGAGCAGTTCTTC.

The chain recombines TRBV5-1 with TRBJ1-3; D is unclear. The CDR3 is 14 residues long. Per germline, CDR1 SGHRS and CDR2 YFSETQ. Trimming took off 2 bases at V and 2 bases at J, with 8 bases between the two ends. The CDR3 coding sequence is TGCGCCAGCAGCTTCGGGGATGCTGGAAACACCATATATTTT. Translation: CASSFGDAGNTIYF.

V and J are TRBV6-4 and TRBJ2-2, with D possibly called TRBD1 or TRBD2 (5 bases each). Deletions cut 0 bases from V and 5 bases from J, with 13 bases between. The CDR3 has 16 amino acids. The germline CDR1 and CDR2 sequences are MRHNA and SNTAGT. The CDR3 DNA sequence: TGTGCCAGCAGTGACTCCTTTGGGGGAGCTACCGGGGAGCTGTTTTTT. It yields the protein CASSDSFGGATGELFF.

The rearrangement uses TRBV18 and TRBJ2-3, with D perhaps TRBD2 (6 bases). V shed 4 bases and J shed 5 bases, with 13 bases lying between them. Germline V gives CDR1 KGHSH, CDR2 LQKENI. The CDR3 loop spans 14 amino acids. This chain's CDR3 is CASSRSRGKDTQYF. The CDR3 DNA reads TGTGCCAGCTCACGATCCCGGGGGAAAGATACGCAGTATTTT.

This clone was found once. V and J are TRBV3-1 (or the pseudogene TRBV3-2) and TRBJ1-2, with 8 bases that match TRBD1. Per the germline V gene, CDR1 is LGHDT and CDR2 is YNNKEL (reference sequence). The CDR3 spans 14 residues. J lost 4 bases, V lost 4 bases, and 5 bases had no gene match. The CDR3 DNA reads TGTGCCAGCAGCCGAGGACAGGGATCCTATGGCTACACCTTC. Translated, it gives CASSRGQGSYGYTF.

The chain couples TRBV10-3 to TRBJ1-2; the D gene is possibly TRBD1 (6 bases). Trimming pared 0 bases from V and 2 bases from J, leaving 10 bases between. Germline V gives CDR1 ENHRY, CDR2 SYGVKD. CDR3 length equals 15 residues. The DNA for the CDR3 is TGTGCCATCAGTGAGTCAGGGCAGGGGAACTATGGCTACACCTTC. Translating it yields CAISESGQGNYGYTF.

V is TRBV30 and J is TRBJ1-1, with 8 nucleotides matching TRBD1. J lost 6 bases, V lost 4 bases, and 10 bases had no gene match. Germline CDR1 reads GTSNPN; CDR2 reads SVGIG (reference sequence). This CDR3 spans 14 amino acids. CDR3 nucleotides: TGTGCCTGGACGGAGGGACAGGTAGTATCTGAAGCTTTCTTT. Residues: CAWTEGQVVSEAFF.

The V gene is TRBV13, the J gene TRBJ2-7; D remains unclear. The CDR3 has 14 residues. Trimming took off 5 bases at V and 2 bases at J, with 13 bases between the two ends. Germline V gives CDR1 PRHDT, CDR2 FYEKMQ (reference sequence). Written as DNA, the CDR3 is TGTGCCAGCAGCCTAAGACAAGCCGCCTACGAGCAGTACTTC. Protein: CASSLRQAAYEQYF.